The T cell receptor (beta chain) under discussion was sequenced for a study of blood T cell repertoires in COVID-19. Study-wide context: Acute-phase and convalescent COVID-19 samples originated in the United States, Italy and Spain. T cells, B-cell-depleted T cells, or PBMCs supplied cDNA or gDNA.

Only a few counts were recorded for this clone. Under the authors' procedure: Estimation of nucleated cell counts relied on the amplification of reference gene primers. Assay: immunoSEQ multiplex PCR; the TCRdb copy retains only in-frame clones and omits some. V and J calls and clone size are those listed in that table; D and trimming were worked out from the DNA. The table lists 250,000 or so clones, around 83% of them singletons. This receptor was identified in a man aged 25 to 40 who had recovered from COVID-19. Sequencing was performed on peripheral blood.

CDR3 DNA sequence: TGTGCCAGCAGCCGGGTTGTTGAAGCTTTCTTT. Translation gives CASSRVVEAFF. The chain carries TRBV2 and TRBJ1-1, with no clear D. The V gene lost 6 bases and the J gene lost 7 bases, with 9 bases spanning the gap. The germline V gene encodes CDR1 SNHLY and CDR2 FYNNEI. This CDR3 comprises 11 residues.